The rows below give T cell receptor beta chains drawn from one sample of a study of T-cell reconstitution after alpha-beta-depleted transplantation in children. TCRdb re-called the PCR reads through MiXCR, storing one row per CDR3 protein. This table holds approximately 390,000 distinct CDR3 sequences, approximately 10% found once. The sequencing used PBMCs from the stem cell graft donor, collected from the stem cell graft. These receptors were taken from a human donor who donated a stem cell graft to a child with acute myeloid leukemia. Each CDR3 is given without its conserved first and last residue.

v_call	j_call	cdr3_aa
TRBV5-1	TRBJ2-7	ASSQARDRGYSYEQY
TRBV11-2	TRBJ2-1	ASGGPGNEQF
TRBV29-1	TRBJ1-1	SVDEGTYTEAF
TRBV20-1	TRBJ2-1	SARAGRASYNEQF
TRBV27	TRBJ2-7	ASSSRLAGDYEQY
TRBV29-1	TRBJ2-5	SVARGEGETQY
TRBV27	TRBJ1-2	ASSRGFLFYGYT
TRBV7-2	TRBJ2-5	ASSFGLQETQY
TRBV10-3	TRBJ2-3	AITLDGTSTDTQY
TRBV7-9	TRBJ1-2	ASSPRTGRYGYT
TRBV3-1	TRBJ2-5	ASGPGEGKTQY
TRBV7-9	TRBJ1-2	ASSYLDRENRYT
TRBV4-1	TRBJ2-3	ASSHGLAGVDTQY
TRBV20-1	TRBJ1-6	SARGLDPTGSPLH
TRBV5-5	TRBJ1-2	ASSPDGDNYGYT
TRBV5-1	TRBJ2-2	ASSREFVGELF
TRBV20-1	TRBJ2-1	SARGQLAGGRYEQF